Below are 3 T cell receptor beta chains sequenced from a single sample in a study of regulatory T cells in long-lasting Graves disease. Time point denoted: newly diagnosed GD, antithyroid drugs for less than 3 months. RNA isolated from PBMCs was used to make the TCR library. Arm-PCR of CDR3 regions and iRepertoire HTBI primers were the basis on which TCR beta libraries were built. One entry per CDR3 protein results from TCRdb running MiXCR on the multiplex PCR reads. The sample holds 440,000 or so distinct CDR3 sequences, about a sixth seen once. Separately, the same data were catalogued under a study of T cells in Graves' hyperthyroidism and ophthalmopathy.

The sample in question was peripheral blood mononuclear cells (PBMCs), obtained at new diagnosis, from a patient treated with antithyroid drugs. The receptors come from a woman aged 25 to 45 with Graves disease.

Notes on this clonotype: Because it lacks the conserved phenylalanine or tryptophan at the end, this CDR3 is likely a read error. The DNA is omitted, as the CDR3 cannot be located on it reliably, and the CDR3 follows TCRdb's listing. This CDR3 is CASSLDTYYEQYFGP. The J gene is TRBJ2-4, the V gene TRBV7-2; the D call in the table, TRBD2, was not verified against the DNA. CDR1 and CDR2 (germline): SGHTA, FQGNSA. The CDR3 is 15 residues long, counting both termini.

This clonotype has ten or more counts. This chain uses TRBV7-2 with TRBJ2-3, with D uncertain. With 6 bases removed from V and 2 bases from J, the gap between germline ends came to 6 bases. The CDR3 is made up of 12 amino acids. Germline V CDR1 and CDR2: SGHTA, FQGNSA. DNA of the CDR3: TGTGCCAGCAGTTTACTCACAGATACGCAGTATTTT. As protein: CASSLLTDTQYF.

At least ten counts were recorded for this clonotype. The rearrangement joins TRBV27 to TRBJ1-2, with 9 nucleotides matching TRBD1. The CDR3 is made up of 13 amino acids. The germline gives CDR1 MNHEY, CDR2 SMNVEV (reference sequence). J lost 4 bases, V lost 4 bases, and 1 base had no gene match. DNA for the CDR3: TGTGCCAGCAGTTCGACAGGGGGCTATGGCTACACCTTC. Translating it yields CASSSTGGYGYTF.